This entry describes one T cell receptor beta chain. What it binds is not known. The sample comes from a study of T-cell memory formation after mild COVID-19. Whole-study findings and limits: Whether day 37 second-wave clones are SARS-CoV-2-specific was not confirmed. A second wave expanding day 15 to 37 was CD4+-biased; contracting clones were balanced.

TCR alpha and TCR beta cDNA libraries carrying sample barcodes and UMIs were produced by 5'RACE using constant-segment primers. TCRdb reprocessed the 5' RACE reads with MiXCR, giving one entry per CDR3 protein. The table lists about 430,000 distinct CDR3 sequences, roughly 18% of them singletons. The V and J ends lost 3 bases and 5 bases respectively, with 10 bases between them. CDR1 is MGHRA, CDR2 YSYEKL, per germline. The CDR3 extends over 13 amino acids. The sequence was collected from a man aged 18 to 30 who had mild COVID-19 (a few samples of this study predate the infection). Cell type and time point are not known. Sequenced input: PBMCs or a T cell subset sorted from them (not recorded which). The chain uses TRBV4-1 and TRBJ1-2; TRBD1 might be the D (5 bases). Written as DNA, the CDR3 is TGCGCCAGCAGCCAGGGGGACCGGTATGGCTACACCTTC. The encoded protein is CASSQGDRYGYTF.